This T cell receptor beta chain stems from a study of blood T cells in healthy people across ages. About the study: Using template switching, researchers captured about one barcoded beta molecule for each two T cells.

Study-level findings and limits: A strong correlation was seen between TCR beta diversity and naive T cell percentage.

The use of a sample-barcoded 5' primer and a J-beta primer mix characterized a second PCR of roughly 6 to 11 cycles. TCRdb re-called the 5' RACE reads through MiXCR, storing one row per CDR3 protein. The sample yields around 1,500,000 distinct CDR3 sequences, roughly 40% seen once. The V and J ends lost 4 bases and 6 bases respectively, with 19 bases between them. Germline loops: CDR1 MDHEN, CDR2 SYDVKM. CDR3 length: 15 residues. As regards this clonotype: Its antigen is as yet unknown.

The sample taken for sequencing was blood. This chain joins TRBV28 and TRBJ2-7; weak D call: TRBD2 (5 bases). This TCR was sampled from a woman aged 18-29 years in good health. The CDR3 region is CASSSYLPTGSEQYF. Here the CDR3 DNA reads TGTGCCAGCAGTTCCTACCTTCCGACGGGGAGCGAGCAGTACTTC.